This T cell receptor (beta chain) was profiled in a study of response to subunit inactivated influenza vaccine. This clonotype was counted only a few times. Its antigen is currently unknown. Germline V gene data show CDR1 as SQVTM and CDR2 as ANQGSEA. The CDR3 runs to 15 residues. Trimming at V came to 3 bases and at J to 9 bases, leaving 9 bases not matched to a gene. Study conclusions and caveats: T cells newly recruited by each seasonal influenza vaccination are few, the authors suggested.

TCRdb re-analysed the RT-PCR reads in MiXCR, keeping a single row per CDR3 protein. The table shows about 480,000 distinct CDR3 sequences, with about an eighth occurring only once. This specimen consisted of PBMCs from blood, obtained 45 days after vaccination. V and J are TRBV29-1 and TRBJ2-1; 12 bases fit TRBD1. This TCR derives from a man in his fifties who received an inactivated influenza vaccine. CDR3 amino acids: CSVDHRDRGLVEQFF. The CDR3 DNA follows: TGCAGCGTTGACCACCGGGACAGGGGGCTTGTTGAGCAGTTCTTC.